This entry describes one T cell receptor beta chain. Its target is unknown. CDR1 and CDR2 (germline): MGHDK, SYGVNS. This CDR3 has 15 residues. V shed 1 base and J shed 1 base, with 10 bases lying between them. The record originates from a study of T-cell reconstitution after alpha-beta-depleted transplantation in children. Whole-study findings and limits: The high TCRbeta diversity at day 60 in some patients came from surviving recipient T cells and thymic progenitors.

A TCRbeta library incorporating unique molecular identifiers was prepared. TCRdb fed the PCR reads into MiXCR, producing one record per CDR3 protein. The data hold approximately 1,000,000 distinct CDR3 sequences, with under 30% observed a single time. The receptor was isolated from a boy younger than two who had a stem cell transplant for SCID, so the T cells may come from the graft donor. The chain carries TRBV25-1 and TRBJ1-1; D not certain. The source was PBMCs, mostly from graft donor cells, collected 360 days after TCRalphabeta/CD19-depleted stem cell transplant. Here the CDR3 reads CASSESGRSNTEAFF. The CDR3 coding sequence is TGTGCCAGCAGTGAATCGGGCAGATCGAACACTGAAGCTTTCTTT. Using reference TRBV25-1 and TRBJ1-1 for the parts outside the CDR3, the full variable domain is EADIYQTPRYLVIGTGKKITLECSQTMGHDKMYWYQQDPGMELHLIHYSYGVNSTEKGDLSSESTVSRIRTEHFPLTLESARPSHTSQYLCASSESGRSNTEAFFGQGTRLTVV.